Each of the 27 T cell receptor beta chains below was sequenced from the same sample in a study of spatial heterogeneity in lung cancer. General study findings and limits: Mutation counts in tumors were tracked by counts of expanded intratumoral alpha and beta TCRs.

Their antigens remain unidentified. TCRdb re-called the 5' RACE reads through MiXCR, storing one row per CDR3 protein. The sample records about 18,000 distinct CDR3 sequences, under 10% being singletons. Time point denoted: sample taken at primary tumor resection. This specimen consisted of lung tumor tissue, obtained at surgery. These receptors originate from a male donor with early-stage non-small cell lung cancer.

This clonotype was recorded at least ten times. DNA for the CDR3: TGCGCCAGCAGCTTGGAGGGTCACCAAGAGACCCAGTACTTC. Encoded protein: CASSLEGHQETQYF. The J gene is TRBJ2-5, the V gene TRBV5-1; D gene uncertain. CDR3 length: 14 residues. V lost 0 bases and J 0 bases, leaving 6 bases between the germline ends. Germline loops: CDR1 SGHRS, CDR2 YFSETQ.

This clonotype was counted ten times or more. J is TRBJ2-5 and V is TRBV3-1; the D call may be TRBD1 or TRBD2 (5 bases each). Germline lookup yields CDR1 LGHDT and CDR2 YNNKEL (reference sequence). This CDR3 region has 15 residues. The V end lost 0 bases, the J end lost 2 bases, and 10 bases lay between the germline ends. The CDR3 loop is CASSQEWGRQETQYF. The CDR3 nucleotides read TGTGCCAGCAGCCAAGAATGGGGGAGACAAGAGACCCAGTACTTC.

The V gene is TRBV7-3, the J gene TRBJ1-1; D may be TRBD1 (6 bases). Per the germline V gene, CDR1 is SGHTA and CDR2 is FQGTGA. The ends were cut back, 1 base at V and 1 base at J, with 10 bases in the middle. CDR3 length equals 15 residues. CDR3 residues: CASSLNSGENTEAFF. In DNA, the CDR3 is TGTGCCAGCAGCTTAAATTCAGGGGAGAACACTGAAGCTTTCTTT.

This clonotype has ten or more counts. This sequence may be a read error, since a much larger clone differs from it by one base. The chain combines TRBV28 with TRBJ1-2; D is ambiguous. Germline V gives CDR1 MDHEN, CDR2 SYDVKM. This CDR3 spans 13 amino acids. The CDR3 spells CASSWAANYGDTF. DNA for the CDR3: TGTGCCAGCAGTTGGGCAGCTAACTATGGCGACACCTTC.

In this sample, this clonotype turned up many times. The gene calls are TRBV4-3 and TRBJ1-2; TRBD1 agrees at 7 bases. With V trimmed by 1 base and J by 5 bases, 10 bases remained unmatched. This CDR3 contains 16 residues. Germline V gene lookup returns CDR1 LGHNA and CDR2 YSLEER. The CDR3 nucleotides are TGCGCCAGCAGCCAAGTAGGATCAGGGGGGCTTTATGGCTACACCTTC. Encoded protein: CASSQVGSGGLYGYTF.

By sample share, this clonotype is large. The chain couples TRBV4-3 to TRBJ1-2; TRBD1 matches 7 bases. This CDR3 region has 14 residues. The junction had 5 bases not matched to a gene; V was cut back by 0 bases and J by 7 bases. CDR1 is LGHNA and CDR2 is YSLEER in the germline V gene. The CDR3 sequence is CASSQDRGGFGYTF. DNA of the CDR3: TGCGCCAGCAGCCAAGACAGGGGGGGTTTTGGCTACACCTTC.

The CDR3 reads CASTRNNLNTEAFF. CDR3 DNA sequence: TGTGCCAGCACAAGGAACAATTTGAACACTGAAGCTTTCTTT. This sequence joins TRBV7-9 and TRBJ1-1; D is undetermined. Trimming removed 7 bases at V and 0 bases at J, with 12 bases between. Per germline, CDR1 SEHNR and CDR2 FQNEAQ (reference sequence). The CDR3 is made up of 14 amino acids.

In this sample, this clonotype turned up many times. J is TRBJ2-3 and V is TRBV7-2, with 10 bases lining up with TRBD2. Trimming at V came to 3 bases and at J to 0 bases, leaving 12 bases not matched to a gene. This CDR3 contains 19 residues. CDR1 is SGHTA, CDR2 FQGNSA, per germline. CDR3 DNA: TGTGCCAGCAGCTTCCTCTGGGCTAGCGGGGGAGCTAGCACAGATACGCAGTATTTT. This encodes CASSFLWASGGASTDTQYF.

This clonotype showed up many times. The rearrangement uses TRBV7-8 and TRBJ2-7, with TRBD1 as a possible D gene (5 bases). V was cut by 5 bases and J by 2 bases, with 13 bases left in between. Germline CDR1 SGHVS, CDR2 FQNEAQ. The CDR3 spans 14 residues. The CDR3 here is CASSKRRRAYEQYF. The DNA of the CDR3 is TGTGCCAGCAGCAAAAGACGCAGGGCCTACGAGCAGTACTTC.

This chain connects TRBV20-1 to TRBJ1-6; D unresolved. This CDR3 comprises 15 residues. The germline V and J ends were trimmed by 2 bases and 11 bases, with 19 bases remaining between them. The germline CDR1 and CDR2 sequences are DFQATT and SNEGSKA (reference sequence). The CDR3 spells CSARLPKETGPPLHF. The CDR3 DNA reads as TGCAGTGCTAGACTCCCCAAGGAAACCGGCCCACCCCTCCACTTT.

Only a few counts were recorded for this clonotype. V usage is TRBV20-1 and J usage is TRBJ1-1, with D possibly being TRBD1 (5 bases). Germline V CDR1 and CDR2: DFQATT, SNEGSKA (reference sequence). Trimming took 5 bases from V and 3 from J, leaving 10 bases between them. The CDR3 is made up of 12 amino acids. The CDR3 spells CSAGRGDTEAFF. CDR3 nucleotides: TGCAGTGCTGGGCGGGGGGACACTGAAGCTTTCTTT.

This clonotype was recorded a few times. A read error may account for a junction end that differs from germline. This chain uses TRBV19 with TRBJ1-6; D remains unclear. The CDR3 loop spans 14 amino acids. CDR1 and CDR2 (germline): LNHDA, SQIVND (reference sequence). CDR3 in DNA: TGTGCCAGTAGACCGTTGGGGAGTAATTCGCCCCTCCACTTT. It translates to CASRPLGSNSPLHF.

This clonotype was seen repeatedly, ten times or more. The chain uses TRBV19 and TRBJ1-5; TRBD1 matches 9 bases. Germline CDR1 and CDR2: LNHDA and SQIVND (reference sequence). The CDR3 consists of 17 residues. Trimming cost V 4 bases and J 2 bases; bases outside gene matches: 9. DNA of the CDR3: TGTGCCAGTAGTAGGGACAGGGTTGGTGGTCGCAATCAGCCCCAGCATTTT. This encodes CASSRDRVGGRNQPQHF.

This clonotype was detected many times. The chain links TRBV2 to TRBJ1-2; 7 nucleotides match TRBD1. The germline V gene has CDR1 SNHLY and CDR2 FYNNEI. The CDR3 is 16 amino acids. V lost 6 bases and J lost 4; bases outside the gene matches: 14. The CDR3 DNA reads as TGTGCCAGCAGAGACCAGCGGACAGGTGGCGTCTATGGCTACACCTTC. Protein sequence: CASRDQRTGGVYGYTF.

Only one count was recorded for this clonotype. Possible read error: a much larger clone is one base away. The CDR3 here is CASRRGTGVETQCF. The CDR3 DNA is TGCGCCAGCCGCAGGGGTACAGGGGTCGAGACCCAGTGCTTC. The genes are TRBV5-1 and TRBJ2-5; 7 bases agree with TRBD1. Germline lookup yields CDR1 SGHRS and CDR2 YFSETQ. The CDR3 spans 14 residues.

DNA of the CDR3: TGTGCCAGCAGCCGCCTAGCGGGGGGGCAATACAATGAGCAGTTCTTC. It specifies CASSRLAGGQYNEQFF. The genes are TRBV3-1 and TRBJ2-1; TRBD2 agrees at 12 bases. This CDR3 spans 16 amino acids. Germline CDR1 and CDR2: LGHDT and YNNKEL (reference sequence). The J segment lost 4 bases and the V segment lost 4 bases, leaving 5 bases of the junction unmatched.

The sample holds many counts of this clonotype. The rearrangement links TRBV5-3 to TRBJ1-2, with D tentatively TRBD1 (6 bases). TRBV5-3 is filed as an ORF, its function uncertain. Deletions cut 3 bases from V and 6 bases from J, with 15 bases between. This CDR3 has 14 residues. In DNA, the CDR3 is TGTGCCAGAAGCTGTAACAGGGACCTACATGGCTACACCTTC. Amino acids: CARSCNRDLHGYTF.

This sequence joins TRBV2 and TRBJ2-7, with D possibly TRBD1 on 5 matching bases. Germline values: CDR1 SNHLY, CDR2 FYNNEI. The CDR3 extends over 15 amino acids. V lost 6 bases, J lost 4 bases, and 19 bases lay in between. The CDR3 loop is CASSERAGIGYEQYF. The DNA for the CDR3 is TGTGCCAGCAGCGAAAGGGCAGGGATTGGGTACGAGCAGTACTTC.

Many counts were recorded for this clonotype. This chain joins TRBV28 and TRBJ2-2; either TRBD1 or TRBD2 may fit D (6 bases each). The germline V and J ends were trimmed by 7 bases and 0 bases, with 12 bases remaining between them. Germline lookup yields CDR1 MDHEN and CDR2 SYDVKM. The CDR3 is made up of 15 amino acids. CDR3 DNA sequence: TGTGCCAGCAAAACCGGGGGCTCGAACACCGGGGAGCTGTTTTTT. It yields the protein CASKTGGSNTGELFF. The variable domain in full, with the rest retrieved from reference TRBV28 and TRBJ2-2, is DVKVTQSSRYLVKRTGEKVFLECVQDMDHENMFWYRQDPGLGLRLIYFSYDVKMKEKGDIPEGYSVSREKKERFSLILESASTNQTSMYLCASKTGGSNTGELFFGEGSRLTVL.

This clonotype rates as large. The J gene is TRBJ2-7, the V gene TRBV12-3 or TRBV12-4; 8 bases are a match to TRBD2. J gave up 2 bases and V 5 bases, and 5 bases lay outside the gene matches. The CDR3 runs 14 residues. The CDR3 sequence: CASSPGLGAYEQYF. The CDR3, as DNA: TGTGCCAGCAGTCCGGGACTAGGGGCCTACGAGCAGTACTTC.

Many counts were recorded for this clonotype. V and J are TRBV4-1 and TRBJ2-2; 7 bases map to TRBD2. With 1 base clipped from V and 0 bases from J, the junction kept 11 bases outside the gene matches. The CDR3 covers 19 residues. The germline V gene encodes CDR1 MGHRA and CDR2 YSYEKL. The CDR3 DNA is TGCGCCAGCAGCCAAGTACTGGGCAGCGGGGCCTCGAACACCGGGGAGCTGTTTTTT. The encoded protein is CASSQVLGSGASNTGELFF.

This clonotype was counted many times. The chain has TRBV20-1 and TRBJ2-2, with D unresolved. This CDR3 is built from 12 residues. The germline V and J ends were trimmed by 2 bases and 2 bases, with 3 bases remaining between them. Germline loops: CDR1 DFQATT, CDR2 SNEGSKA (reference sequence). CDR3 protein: CSARLNTGELFF. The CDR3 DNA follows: TGCAGTGCTAGACTCAACACCGGGGAGCTGTTTTTT.

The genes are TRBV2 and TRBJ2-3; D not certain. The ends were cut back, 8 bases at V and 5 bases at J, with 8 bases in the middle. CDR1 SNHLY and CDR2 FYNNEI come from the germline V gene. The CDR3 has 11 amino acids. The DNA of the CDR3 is TGTGCCAGCGCTATGGGAGATACGCAGTATTTT. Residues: CASAMGDTQYF.

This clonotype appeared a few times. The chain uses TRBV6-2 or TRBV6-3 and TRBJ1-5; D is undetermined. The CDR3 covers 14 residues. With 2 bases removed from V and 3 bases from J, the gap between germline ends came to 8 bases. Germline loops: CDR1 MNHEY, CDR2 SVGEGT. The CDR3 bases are TGTGCCAGCAGTTACCCAGGATACAATCAGCCCCAGCATTTT. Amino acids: CASSYPGYNQPQHF.

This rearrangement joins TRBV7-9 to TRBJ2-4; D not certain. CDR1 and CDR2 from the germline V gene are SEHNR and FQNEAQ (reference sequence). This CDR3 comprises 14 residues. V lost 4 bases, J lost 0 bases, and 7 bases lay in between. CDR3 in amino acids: CASSSDVAKNIQYF. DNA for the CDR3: TGTGCCAGCAGCTCGGACGTAGCCAAAAACATTCAGTACTTC.

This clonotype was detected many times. CDR3 DNA: TGTGCCAGCAGCTTATTTGAGGGAAATACGCAGTATTTT. This gives the protein CASSLFEGNTQYF. This rearrangement joins TRBV7-2 to TRBJ2-3; possible D gene TRBD2, 5 bases. The V end lost 2 bases, the J end lost 7 bases, and 10 bases lay between the germline ends. CDR3 size: 13 residues. Germline CDR1 is SGHTA and CDR2 is FQGNSA.

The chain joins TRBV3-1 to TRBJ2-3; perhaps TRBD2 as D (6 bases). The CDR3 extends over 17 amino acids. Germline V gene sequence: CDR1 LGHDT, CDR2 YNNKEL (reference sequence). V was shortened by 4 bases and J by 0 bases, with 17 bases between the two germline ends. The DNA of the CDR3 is TGTGCCAGCAGCCCCCTAAGGGGCGGGACTAGCACAGATACGCAGTATTTT. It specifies CASSPLRGGTSTDTQYF.